This note documents a single TCR beta chain sequence. Its cognate antigen is unknown. Here immunoSEQ multiplex PCR was the method, and the copy in TCRdb shows in-frame clones only, minus some. Of about 52,000 clones listed, approximately 94% are singletons. This sample was included in a study of T cells after posttransplantation cyclophosphamide. Study-wide points: Recipient CMV seropositivity and CMV reactivation strongly tracked TRB clonality.

CDR1 and CDR2 from the germline V gene are SGHNT and YYREEE (reference sequence). Trimming took 2 bases from V and 2 from J; bases not matched to a gene: 6. The CDR3 runs 16 residues. Sequenced: PBMCs. This TCR came from a woman in her 30s in good health and a related stem cell transplant donor. The rearrangement uses TRBV5-4 and TRBJ2-7, with TRBD2 matching over 11 bases. Here the CDR3 reads CASSFGSGGETYEQYF. The CDR3 DNA follows: TGTGCCAGCAGCTTTGGTAGCGGGGGGGAAACCTACGAGCAGTACTTC.